These 21 T cell receptor beta chains came from one sample sequenced in a study of kidney transplant recipient with SARS-CoV-2 infection. TCRdb called the reads again in MiXCR, with one record for every CDR3 protein. The sample yields fewer than 250,000 distinct CDR3 sequences, about 28% seen once. The material was a blood sample, obtained at baseline and around day 120 from a kidney transplant recipient. These receptors were obtained from a male patient between 25 and 39 years old who had COVID-19 and was a kidney transplant recipient. Some T cells may arise from the graft donor.

Comment on this clonotype: A much larger clone is a single base away; this may be a read error. The chain uses TRBV9 and TRBJ2-7, with TRBD1 matching over 8 bases. V shed 2 bases and J 5 bases; nucleotides not matched to a gene: 6. The germline CDR1 and CDR2 sequences are SGDLS and YYNGEE. The CDR3 is 14 amino acids. The CDR3 coding sequence is TGTGCCAGCAGCGTTGGGACGGGACAGGACGAGCAGTACTTC. Its protein product is CASSVGTGQDEQYF.

Ten or more counts support this clonotype. The genes are TRBV3-1 and TRBJ2-2; no firm D call. This CDR3 region has 18 residues. CDR1 and CDR2 from the germline V gene are LGHDT and YNNKEL (reference sequence). V dropped 3 bases and J dropped 5 bases, with 22 bases sitting between them. The CDR3 loop reads CASSHKCPISGLTGELFF. The CDR3 region has the DNA TGTGCCAGCAGCCACAAGTGTCCCATTTCAGGCTTGACCGGGGAGCTGTTTTTT.

The sample holds many counts of this clonotype. The rearrangement joins TRBV6-6 to TRBJ2-4; possible D gene TRBD1, 5 bases. The length of the CDR3 is 14 residues. V gave up 2 bases and J gave up 8 bases, with 13 bases separating them. CDR1 MNHNY and CDR2 SVGAGI come from the germline V gene (reference sequence). The DNA of the CDR3 is TGTGCCAGCAGTTACGGTTCAGGGTCCTACATTCAGTACTTC. This sequence encodes CASSYGSGSYIQYF.

This clonotype was counted ten times or more. DNA of the CDR3: TGCGCCAGCAGCGATTCTCAAGGACGTCGAAAGACCTATGGCTACACCTTC. Translating gives CASSDSQGRRKTYGYTF. The rearrangement joins TRBV4-3 to TRBJ1-2; D not certain. The CDR3 is made up of 17 amino acids. The V end was cut by 5 bases, the J end by 4 bases, with 23 bases between. Germline loops: CDR1 LGHNA, CDR2 YSLEER.

There are many counts of this clonotype. This chain joins TRBV11-3 and TRBJ2-5, with 9 bases aligning to TRBD2. The CDR3 contains 15 residues. The germline CDR1 and CDR2 sequences are SGHNT and YENEEA. V dropped 5 bases and J dropped 4; count of bases not matched to a gene: 8. The CDR3 sequence is CASSAGLAARETQYF. Here the CDR3 DNA reads TGTGCCAGCAGCGCGGGACTAGCCGCGCGAGAGACCCAGTACTTC.

To note about this clonotype: This may be a read error: a much more frequent sequence differs by one nucleotide. This chain connects TRBV9 to TRBJ2-7; 8 bases line up with TRBD1. The germline gives CDR1 SGDLS, CDR2 YYNGEE. CDR3 length: 17 residues. Here the CDR3 DNA reads TGTGCCGGCAGCCCCCGACAGGGGAAGGAATATGGGGACGAGCAGTACTTC. This gives the protein CAGSPRQGKEYGDEQYF.

The chain employs TRBV7-6 and TRBJ1-2; no reliable D call. This CDR3 has 17 amino acids. The V gene's germline CDR1 is SGHVS and CDR2 FNYEAQ. The V and J ends lost 3 bases and 4 bases respectively, with 21 bases between them. The CDR3 DNA follows: TGTGCCAGCAGCTTGAAAGTTGAATCTCGAAAGACCTATGGCTACACCTTC. As protein: CASSLKVESRKTYGYTF.

This clonotype was seen at least ten times. This chain joins TRBV5-1 and TRBJ1-1; weak D call: TRBD1 (5 bases). From germline, CDR1 is SGHRS and CDR2 YFSETQ. Trimming pared 0 bases from V and 8 bases from J, leaving 14 bases between. The CDR3 length is 14 residues. The CDR3 loop is CASSLAGWEQEAFF. In DNA form, the CDR3 reads TGCGCCAGCAGCTTGGCAGGGTGGGAACAAGAAGCTTTCTTT.

Ten or more counts support this clonotype. This sequence joins TRBV12-2 and TRBJ1-2. TRBV12-2 is an annotated pseudogene. The CDR3 loop spans 17 amino acids. The chain's CDR3 is CASRSNKTPRKTYGYTF. The CDR3 DNA is TGTGCAAGTCGCAGCAATAAGACTCCACGAAAGACCTATGGCTACACCTTC.

The table lists this clonotype with many counts. The gene calls are TRBV5-1 and TRBJ1-6; 9 nucleotides match TRBD1. V shed 2 bases, J shed 7 bases, and the junction held 4 bases outside the gene matches. The CDR3 spans 15 residues. From germline, CDR1 is SGHRS and CDR2 YFSETQ. The CDR3 here is CASSFTDRGNSPLHF. The CDR3 nucleotides are TGCGCCAGCAGCTTCACAGACAGGGGGAATTCACCCCTCCACTTT. The complete variable domain, with remaining parts taken from reference TRBV5-1 and TRBJ1-6, reads KAGVTQTPRYLIKTRGQQVTLSCSPISGHRSVSWYQQTPGQGLQFLFEYFSETQRNKGNFPGRFSGRQFSNSRSEMNVSTLELGDSALYLCASSFTDRGNSPLHFGNGTRLTVT.

Concerning this clonotype: Germline and junction disagree at one end, which may indicate a read error. The chain links TRBV19 to TRBJ2-4; 9 bases align to TRBD1. Germline V gene sequence: CDR1 LNHDA, CDR2 SQIVND (reference sequence). This CDR3 is built from 17 residues. For the CDR3, the DNA is TGTGCCGGTAGTATTGGCTGGGACAGGGAGGCCAAAAACATTCAGTACTTC. Translation: CAGSIGWDREAKNIQYF.

The sample holds one count of this clonotype. A much larger clonotype is one base distant, so this may be a read error. The DNA is left out, because the CDR3 cannot be placed on it with certainty; the CDR3 is given as TCRdb lists it. This rearrangement joins TRBV12-1 to TRBJ2-7; TRBD2, as called in the table, went unchecked against the DNA. TRBV12-1 is a recognized pseudogene. The CDR3 totals 16 residues, both ends included. CDR3: CASSFAPGTSFTEQYV.

The table lists this clonotype with many counts. The V and J genes are TRBV19 and TRBJ1-5; the match to TRBD1 covers 7 bases. The CDR3 loop spans 16 amino acids. From germline, CDR1 is LNHDA and CDR2 SQIVND (reference sequence). J gave up 1 base and V 5 bases, and 8 bases lay outside the gene matches. The CDR3: CASSSGTEASNQPQHF. Here the CDR3 DNA reads TGTGCCAGTAGTTCAGGGACAGAGGCCAGCAATCAGCCCCAGCATTTT.

This clonotype was picked up many times. V and J are TRBV7-2 and TRBJ2-2; D possibly matches TRBD1 or TRBD2 (5 bases each). The germline V gene has CDR1 SGHTA and CDR2 FQGNSA. The V and J ends lost 1 base and 7 bases respectively, with 10 bases between them. The CDR3 is 14 amino acids. CDR3 protein: CASSLGGSGGELFF. DNA of the CDR3: TGTGCCAGCAGCTTAGGGGGGAGTGGCGGGGAGCTGTTTTTT.

The table lists this clonotype with many counts. This rearrangement joins TRBV29-1 to TRBJ2-2; weak D call: TRBD2 (6 bases). Trimming took 7 bases from V and 4 from J, leaving 13 bases between them. The length of the CDR3 is 13 residues. Germline CDR1 SQVTM, CDR2 ANQGSEA. The CDR3 sequence is CSGSIAVTGELFF. The CDR3 coding sequence is TGCAGCGGATCGATAGCGGTCACCGGGGAGCTGTTTTTT.

This clonotype showed up many times. The rearrangement joins TRBV4-3 to TRBJ2-1, with TRBD2 identical over 10 bases. With V trimmed by 1 base and J by 1 base, 1 base remained unmatched. Germline V CDR1 and CDR2: LGHNA, YSLEER. The CDR3 sequence is 16 residues long. The CDR3 here is CASSQASGGSYNEQFF. CDR3 sequence (DNA): TGCGCCAGCAGCCAAGCTAGCGGGGGTTCCTACAATGAGCAGTTCTTC.

The chain is built from TRBV11-2 and TRBJ2-7; D perhaps matches TRBD1 (5 bases). The J call may be incorrect, as the DNA end agrees better with TRBJ2-5. The CDR3 consists of 15 residues. From germline, CDR1 is SGHAT and CDR2 FQNNGV. The CDR3 protein is CASSPGRTLRETQYF. Here the CDR3 DNA reads TGTGCCAGCAGCCCGGGCAGGACACTCAGGGAGACCCAGTACTTC.

Worth noting for this clonotype: Being one base from a much bigger clone, this may be a read error. The J gene is TRBJ2-7, the V gene TRBV24-1; 9 bases are shared with TRBD1. Germline CDR1 and CDR2: KGHDR and SFDVKD. This CDR3 region has 13 residues. CDR3 sequence: CATGSDRGHEQCF. CDR3 sequence (DNA): TGTGCCACCGGATCGGACAGGGGCCACGAGCAGTGCTTC.

Points on this clonotype: A much larger clone differs by one base, so this may be a read error. The chain is built from TRBV20-1 and TRBJ2-2; D possibly matches TRBD1 or TRBD2 (5 bases each). CDR1 and CDR2 from the germline V gene are DFQATT and SNEGSKA (reference sequence). The CDR3 has 17 amino acids. Trimming took off 2 bases at V and 0 bases at J, with 16 bases between the two ends. The CDR3, as DNA: TGCAGTGCTAGACCCACACCCCGGGGACCGAACACCGGGGAGCTGTTTTTT. This encodes CSARPTPRGPNTGELFF.

This clonotype was seen ten or more times. The chain joins TRBV20-1 to TRBJ1-6; D unclear. V was cut by 3 bases and J by 9 bases, with 15 bases left in between. The CDR3 spans 14 residues. Germline values: CDR1 DFQATT, CDR2 SNEGSKA (reference sequence). CDR3 DNA: TGCAGTGCTAGTGGCGAAAAGGAGAGTTCACCCCTCCACTTT. The encoded protein is CSASGEKESSPLHF.

This clonotype has at least ten counts. The chain has TRBV27 and TRBJ2-5; D not resolved. Germline CDR1 is MNHEY and CDR2 is SMNVEV (reference sequence). The V gene lost 9 bases and the J gene lost 1 base, with 18 bases spanning the gap. This CDR3 has 15 amino acids. The CDR3 sequence: CASSYMRQTQETQYF. The CDR3 coding sequence is TGTGCCAGTTCCTACATGAGGCAGACCCAAGAGACCCAGTACTTC.